The 27 T cell receptor beta chains below come from one sample, sequenced in a study of T cell changes during pregnancy in multiple sclerosis. TCRdb's copy holds only in-frame clones and misses some; the assay was immunoSEQ multiplex PCR. Of 55,000 to 85,000 clones in the sample, roughly nine tenths are singletons; the top ten hold approximately 1.2%. This sample comprised peripheral blood, obtained in the third trimester of pregnancy. These receptors were collected from a female donor with multiple sclerosis, enrolled in a pregnancy study.

V gene TRBV6-5 combines with J gene TRBJ2-7; D may be TRBD1 (5 bases). Germline assignment: CDR1 MNHEY and CDR2 SVGAGI. The CDR3 runs to 15 residues. V shed 2 bases and J shed 3 bases, with 14 bases lying between them. The CDR3 here is CASSYGADSYYEQYF. In DNA, the CDR3 is TGTGCCAGCAGTTACGGGGCAGATAGCTACTACGAGCAGTACTTC.

The chain joins TRBV2 to TRBJ1-1; D uncertain. Trimming left V 4 bases short and J 5 bases short, with 14 bases between. The germline V gene has CDR1 SNHLY and CDR2 FYNNEI. The CDR3 sequence is 14 residues long. The CDR3 DNA sequence: TGTGCCAGCAGTGGCCCGACACTAGTGACTGAAGCTTTCTTT. Its protein product is CASSGPTLVTEAFF.

The CDR3 region has the DNA TGTGCCTGGAGTCTTGGACAGACTCAAGAGACCCAGTACTTC. This gives the protein CAWSLGQTQETQYF. The chain has TRBV30 and TRBJ2-5; D perhaps matches TRBD1 (6 bases). Trimming left V 2 bases short and J 2 bases short, with 12 bases between. CDR1 and CDR2 from the germline V gene are GTSNPN and SVGIG (reference sequence). The CDR3 has 14 amino acids. Looking up the rest from reference TRBV30 and TRBJ2-5 gives the full variable domain: SQTIHQWPATLVQPVGSPLSLECTVEGTSNPNLYWYRQAAGRGLQLLFYSVGIGQISSEVPQNLSASRPQDRQFILSSKKLLLSDSGFYLCAWSLGQTQETQYFGPGTRLLVL.

This clone was seen a single time. This chain joins TRBV7-2 and TRBJ2-3; 7 positions match TRBD1. Looked up from germline, CDR1 is SGHTA and CDR2 is FQGNSA. V lost 5 bases and J lost 5; bases outside the gene matches: 10. The CDR3 totals 15 residues. The CDR3 DNA is TGTGCCAGCAGCACAGGACAGGCTTGGGGAGATACGCAGTATTTT. Translated, it gives CASSTGQAWGDTQYF.

The rearrangement joins TRBV7-8 to TRBJ2-3; 7 bases are shared with TRBD2. From germline, CDR1 is SGHVS and CDR2 FQNEAQ. V was pared by 3 bases and J by 3 bases, with 9 bases of the junction left unmatched. The CDR3 has 16 amino acids. CDR3 amino acids: CASSFRAGEPTDTQYF. For the CDR3, the DNA is TGTGCCAGCAGCTTCAGGGCGGGAGAGCCGACAGATACGCAGTATTTT.

The chain carries TRBV11-1 and TRBJ1-5; D not resolved. Germline V gene data show CDR1 as SGHAT and CDR2 as FQDESV (reference sequence). The CDR3 sequence is 13 residues long. V gave up 3 bases and J gave up 5 bases, with 8 bases separating them. CDR3 sequence reads: CASSLAADQPQHF. As DNA, the CDR3 is TGTGCCAGCAGCTTGGCGGCTGATCAGCCCCAGCATTTT.

This chain uses TRBV18 with TRBJ1-5; possible D gene TRBD1, 6 bases. V dropped 6 bases and J dropped 0 bases, with 18 bases sitting between them. Germline V gives CDR1 KGHSH, CDR2 LQKENI. This CDR3 has 17 residues. CDR3: CASSGTQRQYSNQPQHF. DNA of the CDR3: TGTGCCAGCTCCGGGACACAACGTCAATATAGCAATCAGCCCCAGCATTTT.

This chain uses TRBV10-1 with TRBJ2-5, with D hard to call. In germline, CDR1 is WNHNN, CDR2 SYGVQD (reference sequence). This CDR3 is 11 amino acids long. The ends were cut back, 7 bases at V and 4 bases at J, with 7 bases in the middle. The CDR3 nucleotides are TGCGCCAGCACCCCCCGAGAGACCCAGTACTTC. Translating it yields CASTPRETQYF.

The CDR3 protein is CASSQEATRSAYNEQFF. CDR3 in DNA: TGCGCCAGCAGCCAAGAGGCCACGCGGAGCGCCTACAATGAGCAGTTCTTC. The gene calls are TRBV4-1 and TRBJ2-1; no reliable D call. The CDR3 runs to 17 residues. Per germline, CDR1 MGHRA and CDR2 YSYEKL. Trimming removed 0 bases at V and 2 bases at J, with 14 bases between.

The chain couples TRBV5-5 to TRBJ1-3; 7 nucleotides line up with TRBD1. This CDR3 spans 18 amino acids. Germline-derived CDR1 and CDR2 are SGHKS and YYEKEE (reference sequence). V gave up 5 bases and J gave up 2 bases; unmatched junction bases: 16. The CDR3 spells CASRIWDSVLLPGNTIYF. The CDR3 region has the DNA TGTGCCAGCAGAATATGGGACAGCGTCTTACTGCCTGGAAACACCATATATTTT. The full variable domain, its missing parts supplied by reference TRBV5-5 and TRBJ1-3, is DAGVTQSPTHLIKTRGQQVTLRCSPISGHKSVSWYQQVLGQGPQFIFQYYEKEERGRGNFPDRFSARQFPNYSSELNVNALLLGDSALYLCASRIWDSVLLPGNTIYFGEGSWLTVV.

This clone was seen only once. The CDR3 loop reads CASSIDGGVGSGANVLTF. In DNA form, the CDR3 reads TGTGCCAGTAGTATAGATGGGGGGGTGGGTTCTGGGGCCAACGTCCTGACTTTC. The chain recombines TRBV19 with TRBJ2-6, with TRBD2 matching over 7 bases. The CDR3 totals 18 residues. The V and J ends lost 0 bases and 1 base, in that order; junction bases with no gene match: 6. Per the germline V gene, CDR1 is LNHDA and CDR2 is SQIVND (reference sequence).

The chain employs TRBV5-1 and TRBJ2-1; 8 nucleotides agree with TRBD1. The CDR3 has 15 amino acids. The germline V gene encodes CDR1 SGHRS and CDR2 YFSETQ. V dropped 2 bases and J dropped 3; count of bases not matched to a gene: 4. This chain's CDR3 is CASSLNGQGYNEQFF. The CDR3 DNA reads as TGCGCCAGCAGCTTAAATGGACAGGGCTACAATGAGCAGTTCTTC.

The V call is TRBV10-3, the J call TRBJ2-7; 9 bases line up with TRBD1. Germline CDR1 reads ENHRY; CDR2 reads SYGVKD. The ends lost 8 bases at V and 5 bases at J; junction bases unmatched: 7. This CDR3 has 13 residues. CDR3 amino acids: CAILGQGQNEQYF. The CDR3 DNA sequence: TGTGCCATCCTTGGACAGGGGCAAAACGAGCAGTACTTC.

This chain uses TRBV4-1 with TRBJ1-2; 9 nucleotides match TRBD1. CDR1 is MGHRA, CDR2 YSYEKL, per germline. Unmatched junction bases numbered 6, after V lost 0 bases and J lost 7 bases. The CDR3 runs to 15 residues. The CDR3 DNA is TGCGCCAGCAGCCAAGAACCGACAGGGGGACTTGGCTACACCTTC. Protein product: CASSQEPTGGLGYTF.

This chain joins TRBV6-4 and TRBJ2-5; D gene ambiguous. CDR1 is MRHNA and CDR2 is SNTAGT in the germline V gene. V was shortened by 4 bases and J by 2 bases, with 14 bases between the two germline ends. CDR3 length equals 15 residues. This CDR3 reads CASSAPSRGQETQYF. Written as DNA, the CDR3 is TGTGCCAGCAGTGCTCCCTCGCGAGGACAAGAGACCCAGTACTTC.

The CDR3 protein is CASSQVGQSNYGYTF. The CDR3 DNA follows: TGCGCCAGCAGCCAAGTGGGACAGTCTAACTATGGCTACACCTTC. The J gene is TRBJ1-2, the V gene TRBV4-3; 7 bases agree with TRBD1. Germline-derived CDR1 and CDR2 are LGHNA and YSLEER. The CDR3 spans 15 residues. Losses at the gene ends were 1 base for V and 0 bases for J; bases not matched to a gene: 2.

The J gene is TRBJ2-5, the V gene TRBV28; 7 bases map to TRBD1. The germline V gene encodes CDR1 MDHEN and CDR2 SYDVKM. Trimming at V came to 6 bases and at J to 1 base, leaving 11 bases not matched to a gene. The CDR3 totals 16 residues. DNA for the CDR3: TGTGCCAGCAGCCCGGAGGAGAGACAGGGCCAAGAGACCCAGTACTTC. Protein: CASSPEERQGQETQYF.

The CDR3 protein is CASRGARGVGELFF. CDR3 coding DNA: TGTGCCAGTAGGGGCGCTCGGGGAGTGGGGGAGCTGTTTTTT. The rearrangement links TRBV19 to TRBJ2-2; D perhaps matches TRBD2 (5 bases). Trimming took 6 bases from V and 8 from J, leaving 16 bases between them. There are 14 residues in the CDR3. CDR1 is LNHDA, CDR2 SQIVND, per germline (reference sequence).

This clone has a single count. The rearrangement uses TRBV5-1 and TRBJ1-2; D gene ambiguous. Trimming stripped 4 bases from V and 6 bases from J, with 13 bases between. The CDR3 has 13 residues. The germline CDR1 and CDR2 sequences are SGHRS and YFSETQ. DNA for the CDR3: TGCGCCAGCAGCCGCGCCGGGGTAAATGGCTACACCTTC. Translated: CASSRAGVNGYTF. The whole variable domain, filled in from reference TRBV5-1 and TRBJ1-2, reads KAGVTQTPRYLIKTRGQQVTLSCSPISGHRSVSWYQQTPGQGLQFLFEYFSETQRNKGNFPGRFSGRQFSNSRSEMNVSTLELGDSALYLCASSRAGVNGYTFGSGTRLTVV.

The chain combines TRBV5-6 with TRBJ1-1; TRBD1 might be the D (5 bases). The germline CDR1 and CDR2 sequences are SGHDT and YYEEEE. The CDR3 covers 12 residues. Trimming left V 4 bases short and J 10 bases short, with 14 bases between. The CDR3 nucleotides read TGTGCCAGCAGCCCTAGCGGGGGTCGAGCTTTCTTT. Translation gives CASSPSGGRAFF.

This chain joins TRBV5-6 and TRBJ2-2; 11 bases are a match to TRBD1. The CDR3 spans 16 residues. V lost 4 bases and J lost 7; bases outside the gene matches: 9. The germline gives CDR1 SGHDT, CDR2 YYEEEE. CDR3 loop: CASSAGTGGLFGELFF. DNA of the CDR3: TGTGCCAGCAGCGCCGGGACAGGGGGATTGTTCGGGGAGCTGTTTTTT.

The chain has TRBV4-1 and TRBJ2-7, with 7 bases that match TRBD1. Germline values: CDR1 MGHRA, CDR2 YSYEKL. CDR3 size: 14 residues. With 6 bases clipped from V and 5 bases from J, the junction kept 10 bases outside the gene matches. The CDR3 sequence: CASSIGQGDHEQYF. The CDR3, as DNA: TGCGCCAGCAGTATCGGGCAGGGGGACCACGAGCAGTACTTC.

The chain carries TRBV28 and TRBJ2-2; D is perhaps TRBD1 (6 bases). Looked up from germline, CDR1 is MDHEN and CDR2 is SYDVKM. This CDR3 region has 13 residues. Trimming removed 5 bases from V and 7 bases from J, with 11 bases in between. CDR3 in amino acids: CASSGQSDGELFF. CDR3 sequence (DNA): TGTGCCAGCAGTGGACAGTCTGACGGGGAGCTGTTTTTT.

The rearrangement links TRBV19 to TRBJ2-7, with D tentatively TRBD2 (6 bases). The V end was cut by 5 bases, the J end by 0 bases, with 17 bases between. This CDR3 has 16 amino acids. Germline V gene sequence: CDR1 LNHDA, CDR2 SQIVND (reference sequence). CDR3 sequence (DNA): TGTGCCAGTAGTCCTCGAGGGACTCATACCTCCTACGAGCAGTACTTC. Its translation: CASSPRGTHTSYEQYF. Combining the CDR3 with reference TRBV19 and TRBJ2-7 gives the whole variable domain DGGITQSPKYLFRKEGQNVTLSCEQNLNHDAMYWYRQDPGQGLRLIYYSQIVNDFQKGDIAEGYSVSREKKESFPLTVTSAQKNPTAFYLCASSPRGTHTSYEQYFGPGTRLTVT.

The V call is TRBV29-1, the J call TRBJ2-1, with TRBD2 matching over 9 bases. V shed 3 bases and J 6 bases; nucleotides not matched to a gene: 3. Germline V CDR1 and CDR2: SQVTM, ANQGSEA. The CDR3 is 13 residues long. The chain's CDR3 is CSVEAGGPNEQFF. CDR3 nucleotide sequence: TGCAGCGTTGAGGCGGGAGGGCCCAATGAGCAGTTCTTC.

The genes are TRBV5-1 and TRBJ2-7; D perhaps matches TRBD2 (7 bases). Germline lookup yields CDR1 SGHRS and CDR2 YFSETQ. The CDR3 is made up of 16 amino acids. V lost 0 bases and J lost 3, with 16 bases in between. The CDR3 reads CASSLEGGDQNYEQYF. The CDR3 coding sequence is TGCGCCAGCAGCTTGGAGGGGGGGGACCAAAACTACGAGCAGTACTTC.

The chain couples TRBV28 to TRBJ1-1; D perhaps matches TRBD1 (6 bases). From germline, CDR1 is MDHEN and CDR2 SYDVKM. The CDR3 length is 14 residues. Deletions cut 7 bases from V and 6 bases from J, with 18 bases between. The CDR3 sequence: CASTPGGRGAEAFF. The CDR3 nucleotides read TGTGCCAGCACCCCGGGGGGGCGAGGAGCTGAAGCTTTCTTT.